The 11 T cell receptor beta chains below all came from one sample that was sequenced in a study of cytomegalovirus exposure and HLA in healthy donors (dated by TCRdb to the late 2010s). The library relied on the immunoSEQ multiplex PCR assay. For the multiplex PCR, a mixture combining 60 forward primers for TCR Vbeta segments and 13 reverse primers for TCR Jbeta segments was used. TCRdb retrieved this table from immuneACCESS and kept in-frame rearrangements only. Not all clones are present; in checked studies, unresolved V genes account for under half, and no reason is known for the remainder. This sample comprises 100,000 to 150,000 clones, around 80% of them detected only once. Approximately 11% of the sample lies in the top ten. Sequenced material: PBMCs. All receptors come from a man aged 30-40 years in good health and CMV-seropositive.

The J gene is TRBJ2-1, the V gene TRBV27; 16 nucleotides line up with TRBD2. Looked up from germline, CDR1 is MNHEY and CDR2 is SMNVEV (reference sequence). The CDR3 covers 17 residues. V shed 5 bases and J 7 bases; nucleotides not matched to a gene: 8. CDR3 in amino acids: CASSVGTSGRAPNEQFF. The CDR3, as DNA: TGTGCCAGCAGTGTCGGGACTAGCGGGAGGGCCCCGAATGAGCAGTTCTTC.

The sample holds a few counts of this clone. The DNA for the CDR3 is TGTGCCAGCAACCCGGGGGGGAGCAATCAGCCCCAGCATTTT. Protein: CASNPGGSNQPQHF. V and J are TRBV28 and TRBJ1-5; perhaps TRBD1 as D (5 bases). Trimming shortened V by 7 bases and J by 1 base, and 11 bases separated the two germline ends. There are 14 residues in the CDR3. Germline-derived CDR1 and CDR2 are MDHEN and SYDVKM.

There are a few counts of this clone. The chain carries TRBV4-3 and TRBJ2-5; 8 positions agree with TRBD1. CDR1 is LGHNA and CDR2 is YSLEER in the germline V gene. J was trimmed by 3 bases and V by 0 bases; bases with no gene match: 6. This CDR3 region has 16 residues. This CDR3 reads CASSQERGTGEETQYF. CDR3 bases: TGCGCCAGCAGCCAAGAACGGGGGACAGGTGAAGAGACCCAGTACTTC.

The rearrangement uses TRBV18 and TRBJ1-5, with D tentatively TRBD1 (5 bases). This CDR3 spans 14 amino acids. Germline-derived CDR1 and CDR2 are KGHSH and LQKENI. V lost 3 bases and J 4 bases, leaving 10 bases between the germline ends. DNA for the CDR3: TGTGCCAGCTCACCCAACCGACAGAATCAGCCCCAGCATTTT. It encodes CASSPNRQNQPQHF.

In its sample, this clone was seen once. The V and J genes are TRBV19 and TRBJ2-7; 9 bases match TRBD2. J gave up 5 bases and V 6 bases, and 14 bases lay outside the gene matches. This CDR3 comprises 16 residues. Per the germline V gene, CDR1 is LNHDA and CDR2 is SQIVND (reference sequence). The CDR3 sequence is CASSPRLAGLLHEQYF. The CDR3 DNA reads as TGTGCCAGTAGCCCCCGGCTAGCGGGACTACTCCACGAGCAGTACTTC.

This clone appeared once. DNA of the CDR3: TGTGCCAGCAGTGATACCGGGACAGGCCTTCAGCCCCAGCATTTT. It encodes CASSDTGTGLQPQHF. The chain is built from TRBV6-1 and TRBJ1-5, with 8 positions matching TRBD1. Germline CDR1 and CDR2: MNHNS and SASEGT. Germline trimming cut 3 bases from V and 6 bases from J; bases unmatched to any gene: 7. This CDR3 is built from 15 residues.

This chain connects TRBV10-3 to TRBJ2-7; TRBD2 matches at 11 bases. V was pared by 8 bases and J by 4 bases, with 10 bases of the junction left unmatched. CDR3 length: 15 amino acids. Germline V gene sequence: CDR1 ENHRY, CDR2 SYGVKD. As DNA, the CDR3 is TGTGCCATCCGAAGGGGACTAGCGGACATATACGAGCAGTACTTC. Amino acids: CAIRRGLADIYEQYF.

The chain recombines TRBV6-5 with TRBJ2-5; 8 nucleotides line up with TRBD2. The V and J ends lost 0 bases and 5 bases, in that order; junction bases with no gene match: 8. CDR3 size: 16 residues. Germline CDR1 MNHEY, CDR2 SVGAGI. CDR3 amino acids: CASSYSYGGARETQYF. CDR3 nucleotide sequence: TGTGCCAGCAGTTACTCCTACGGGGGGGCGCGGGAGACCCAGTACTTC.

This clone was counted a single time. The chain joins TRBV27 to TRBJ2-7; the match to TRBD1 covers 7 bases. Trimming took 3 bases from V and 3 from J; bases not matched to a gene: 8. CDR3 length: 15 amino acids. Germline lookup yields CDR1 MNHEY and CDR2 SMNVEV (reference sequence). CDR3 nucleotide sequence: TGTGCCAGCAGTTTTGCCGGGACAGTAAACTACGAGCAGTACTTC. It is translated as CASSFAGTVNYEQYF.

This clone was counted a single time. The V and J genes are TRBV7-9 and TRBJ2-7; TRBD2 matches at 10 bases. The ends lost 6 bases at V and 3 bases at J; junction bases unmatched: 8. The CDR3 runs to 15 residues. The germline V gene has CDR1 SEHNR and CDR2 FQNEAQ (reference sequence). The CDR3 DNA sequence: TGTGCCAGCAGTTTAAAGCGGGAGGGCCTCTACGAGCAGTACTTC. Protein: CASSLKREGLYEQYF.

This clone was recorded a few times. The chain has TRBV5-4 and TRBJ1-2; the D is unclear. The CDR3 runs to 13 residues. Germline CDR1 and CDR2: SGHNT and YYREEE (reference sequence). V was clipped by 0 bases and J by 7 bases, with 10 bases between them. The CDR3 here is CASSLAGETGYTF. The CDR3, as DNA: TGTGCCAGCAGCTTGGCCGGGGAGACTGGCTACACCTTC.